This TCR beta chain was identified during a study of human CD4 T cells and Enterobacteriaceae. CDR1 and CDR2 (germline): SGHRS, YFSETQ. V was shortened by 0 bases and J by 1 base, with 16 bases between the two germline ends. The CDR3 covers 17 residues. Memory CD4+ T cells were sorted as all CD4+ cells except CD45RA+CCR7+CD95- naive cells, over 98% pure. As regards this clone: Its antigen is unknown.

Sequencing was performed with immunoSEQ multiplex PCR; in TCRdb, only in-frame clones are kept and a portion is missing. The sample has about 27,000 clones; roughly 80% are singletons. Study-wide results and caveats: In the top 5%: 11 of 19 and about two thirds of the roughly 35 cross-reactive clonotypes.

Sequencing input: memory CD4+ T cells from blood. The gene calls are TRBV5-1 and TRBJ1-2; TRBD1 might be the D (5 bases). This TCR was sampled from a human donor in good health. CDR3 nucleotides: TGCGCCAGCAGCTTGGCCCCGGGCAGGGCGATTAACTATGGCTACACCTTC. Translating gives CASSLAPGRAINYGYTF.